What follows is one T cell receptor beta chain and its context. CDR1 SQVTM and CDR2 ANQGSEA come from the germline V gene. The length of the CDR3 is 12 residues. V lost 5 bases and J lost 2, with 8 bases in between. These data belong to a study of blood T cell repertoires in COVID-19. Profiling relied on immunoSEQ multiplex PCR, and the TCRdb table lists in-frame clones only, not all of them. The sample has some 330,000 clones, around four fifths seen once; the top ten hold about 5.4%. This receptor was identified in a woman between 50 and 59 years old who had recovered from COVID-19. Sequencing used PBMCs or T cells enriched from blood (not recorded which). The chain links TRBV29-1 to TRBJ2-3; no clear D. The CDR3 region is CSVRLDTDTQYF. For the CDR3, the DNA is TGCAGCGTTAGGCTAGACACAGATACGCAGTATTTT.